This T cell receptor beta chain is drawn from a study of blood T cell repertoires in COVID-19. Study-wide background: Material from acute and convalescent COVID-19 was sourced from the United States, Italy and Spain. Sources were T cells, B-cell-depleted T cells, or PBMCs; the material itself was cDNA or gDNA.

Per the original data handling: The assay estimated nucleated cells by amplifying reference gene primers. TCRdb's table, derived via immunoSEQ multiplex PCR, lists solely in-frame clones and lacks some. V and J calls and clone size are given by that table; D and trimming were obtained from the DNA. The table has 88,000 or so clones, approximately 89% seen once. CDR1 LGHNA and CDR2 YSLEER come from the germline V gene. The CDR3 is made up of 16 amino acids. The V end lost 3 bases, the J end lost 6 bases, and 20 bases lay between the germline ends. This clone appeared a few times. This TCR was sampled from a man in his forties or fifties with acute or convalescent COVID-19. The chain is built from TRBV4-3 and TRBJ1-1, with D perhaps matching TRBD1 (6 bases). Input material: peripheral blood. The CDR3 reads CASSQAQGRGTAEAFF. Here the CDR3 DNA reads TGCGCCAGCAGCCAGGCGCAGGGGAGGGGAACGGCTGAAGCTTTCTTT.